This T cell receptor beta chain was sequenced for a study of cytomegalovirus exposure and HLA in healthy donors (dated by TCRdb to about 2017). Looking at the study overall: According to a later analysis, one platform produced both the approximately 110 validation repertoires and the 550 to 800 repertoires of the first cohort. To predict cytomegalovirus infection status, the study combined high-throughput TCR immunosequencing, statistical association of individual TCRs with disease status, and machine learning. Along with the approximately 650-subject first cohort, a separate validation cohort of approximately 110 different subjects was used. The study aimed to test whether signatures of past pathogen exposure could be identified by cataloging public T cell receptors.

The receptor library was made with the immunoSEQ multiplex PCR assay. For the original study's pipeline: A statistical classification framework was built for diagnosing cytomegalovirus status from the catalog of TCR beta chain sequences. TCRdb took this table from immuneACCESS and kept in-frame rearrangements with V and J called. Such tables lack part of the clones; where checked against another copy, unresolved V genes explain under half of the gap, and the rest is unexplained. V, J and clone size are taken as reported in that table, and D and trimming were inferred from the DNA itself. The sample contains 110,000 or so clones, more than 85% of them found a single time. The top ten clones comprise approximately 4.5% of the sample. Donors formed part of the validation cohort, which comprised fewer than 150 subjects and was distinct from the first cohort of over 500 subjects. The paper as a whole reports these results and caveats: The study gave a list of some 150 TCR beta chains associated with cytomegalovirus. In vitro tests confirmed that a few of the cytomegalovirus-associated TCR beta chains recognize cytomegalovirus antigens. Most TCR sequences were seen in very few donors, while some public TCRs were found in many individuals. In a later analysis, TCRs clustered in the first cohort were found to also tend to co-occur in the 130 or so validation repertoires, with 94% of cluster scores above 0. The authors suggested that the approach could potentially be generalized to other disease states and immunological phenotypes. The classifier was reported to diagnose cytomegalovirus status with high specificity and sensitivity in both the original and validation cohorts. A later analysis had no HLA typing for the validation cohort, so co-occurrence there was scored across all 120 or so repertoires.

CDR1 MNHNS and CDR2 SASEGT were looked up in the germline V gene. V gives up 4 bases and J gives up 4 bases, and the segment between their germline ends measures 10 bases. There are 13 amino acids in the CDR3, from cysteine to phenylalanine inclusive. Left in the record is the CDR3 DNA by itself, 39 bases read in frame from the first base. Note on this clone: Its antigen specificity is not known. There are no base qualities to consult, and no much larger clone falls within one base.

The origin of this receptor is a man aged 18 to 35 in good health and CMV-seropositive. Sequenced input: PBMCs. The rearrangement combines TRBV6-1 with TRBJ1-1, with the D gene too uncertain to name. The DNA sequence follows: TGTGCCAGCAGTGGCACGGGAGGCACTGAAGCTTTCTTT. This gives the protein CASSGTGGTEAFF.